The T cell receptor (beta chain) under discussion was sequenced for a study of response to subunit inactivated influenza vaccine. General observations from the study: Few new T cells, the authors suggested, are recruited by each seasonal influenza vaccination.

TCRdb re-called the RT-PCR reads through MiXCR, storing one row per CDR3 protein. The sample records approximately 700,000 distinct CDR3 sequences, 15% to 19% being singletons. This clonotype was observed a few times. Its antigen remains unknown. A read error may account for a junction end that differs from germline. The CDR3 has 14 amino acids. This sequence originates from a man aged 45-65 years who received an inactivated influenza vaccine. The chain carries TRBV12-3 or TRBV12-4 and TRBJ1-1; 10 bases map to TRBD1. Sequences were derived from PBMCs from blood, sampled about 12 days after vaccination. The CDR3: CASSLMGQGIQAFF. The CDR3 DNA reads TGTGCCAGCAGTTTAATGGGACAGGGGATTCAAGCCTTCTTT.